The T cell receptor beta chain under discussion was sequenced for a study of blood T cells in healthy people across ages. The use of a sample-barcoded 5' primer and a J-beta primer mix characterized a second PCR of roughly 7 to 11 cycles. TCRdb re-derived calls from the 5' RACE reads in MiXCR, one entry per CDR3 protein. Found here are 550,000 to 600,000 distinct CDR3 sequences, 40% to 55% of them singletons; the top ten hold around 23%. This CDR3 spans 17 amino acids. The V gene's germline CDR1 is MNHNS and CDR2 SASEGT. V was clipped by 6 bases and J by 2 bases, with 23 bases between them. This TCR was recovered from a man aged 80 or over in good health. Sequencing was carried out using blood. V and J are TRBV6-1 and TRBJ2-7; TRBD1 or TRBD2 may be the D gene (5 bases each). The CDR3 DNA sequence: TGTGCCAGCAGCACATTACCCGGGACGAGTACGGCCTACGAGCAGTACTTC. It codes for CASSTLPGTSTAYEQYF.